This TCR beta chain came from a study of T cell responses to AZD1222 COVID-19 vaccine. Whole-study findings and limits: Nearly half of unique spike-specific TCRs reportedly avoided B.1.351 and B.1.1.7 mutated regions.

Clones were read by immunoSEQ multiplex PCR, and TCRdb kept only the in-frame ones, dropping some. The data hold some 170,000 clones, with more than 90% observed a single time. Deletions cut 7 bases from V and 4 bases from J, with 13 bases between. This CDR3 comprises 13 residues. CDR1 is LGHDT and CDR2 is YNNKEL in the germline V gene (reference sequence). Worth noting for this clone: Its antigen is unidentified.

The sequencing here drew on peripheral blood, taken on day 0 of AZD1222 vaccination. The TCR sequence derives from an adult in good health. This chain links TRBV3-1 (or the pseudogene TRBV3-2) with TRBJ2-5; maybe TRBD2 (6 bases). The CDR3 nucleotides read TGTGCCAGCAATTCAGAGGGAGGAGAGACCCAGTACTTC. Amino acid sequence: CASNSEGGETQYF.